A selection of T cell receptor beta chains follows, all from one sample in a study of cytomegalovirus exposure and HLA in healthy donors. Produced via immunoSEQ multiplex PCR; TCRdb's table is partial and in-frame only. Here the sample spans around 150,000 clones, approximately 72% being singletons. The sequencing input was PBMCs. These receptors were taken from a female donor in good health and CMV-seronegative. Each CDR3 is given with its conserved first and last residue. D genes are given only for firm matches. The size field is filled for only some rows; it gives once, few, many or a size class.

J gene: TRBJ2-4; D gene: .; clone size: .; V gene: TRBV27; CDR3 length: 18; CDR3 protein: CASEGRQGGILAKNIQYF; CDR3 DNA: TGTGCCAGCGAAGGCCGGCAGGGGGGAATCTTAGCCAAAAACATTCAGTACTTC
J gene: TRBJ1-5; D gene: .; clone size: .; V gene: TRBV5-8; CDR3 length: 19; CDR3 protein: CASSLGGRRRDVGNQPQHF; CDR3 DNA: TGTGCCAGCAGCTTGGGTGGGCGAAGGAGGGACGTAGGCAATCAGCCCCAGCATTTT
J gene: TRBJ2-5; D gene: .; clone size: .; V gene: TRBV9; CDR3 length: 15; CDR3 protein: CASTSPDRPQETQYF; CDR3 DNA: TGTGCCAGCACCTCTCCGGACAGACCACAAGAGACCCAGTACTTC
J gene: TRBJ2-3; D gene: .; clone size: .; V gene: TRBV21-1; CDR3 length: 16; CDR3 protein: CASSKVGTSGRDTQYF; CDR3 DNA: TGTGCCAGCAGCAAAGTGGGGACTAGCGGTAGAGATACGCAGTATTTT
J gene: TRBJ1-2; D gene: TRBD1; clone size: .; V gene: TRBV27; CDR3 length: 13; CDR3 protein: CASSPQGANGYTF; CDR3 DNA: TGTGCCAGCAGTCCCCAGGGGGCGAATGGCTACACCTTC
J gene: TRBJ1-1; D gene: TRBD1; clone size: .; V gene: TRBV9; CDR3 length: 14; CDR3 protein: CASSASTGVTEAFF; CDR3 DNA: TGTGCCAGCAGCGCCTCTACAGGGGTAACTGAAGCTTTCTTT
J gene: TRBJ1-3; D gene: .; clone size: .; V gene: TRBV11-3; CDR3 length: 13; CDR3 protein: CASSLSQGNTIYF; CDR3 DNA: TGTGCCAGCAGCTTATCCCAAGGAAACACCATATATTTT
J gene: TRBJ2-1; D gene: TRBD2; clone size: once; V gene: TRBV5-1; CDR3 length: 19; CDR3 protein: CASSLPTGTPGGAYNEQFF; CDR3 DNA: TGCGCCAGCAGCTTGCCCACCGGGACTCCGGGGGGAGCCTACAATGAGCAGTTCTTC
J gene: TRBJ1-1; D gene: .; clone size: .; V gene: TRBV7-9; CDR3 length: 16; CDR3 protein: CASSLPSGTPNTEAFF; CDR3 DNA: TGTGCCAGCAGCTTACCCTCCGGGACACCGAACACTGAAGCTTTCTTT
J gene: TRBJ1-4; D gene: TRBD1; clone size: .; V gene: TRBV27; CDR3 length: 15; CDR3 protein: CASSLSQGAREKLFF; CDR3 DNA: TGTGCCAGCAGTTTATCGCAGGGGGCGCGTGAAAAACTGTTTTTT
J gene: TRBJ1-2; D gene: .; clone size: .; V gene: TRBV7-2; CDR3 length: 15; CDR3 protein: CASSFEGTPNYGYTF; CDR3 DNA: TGTGCCAGCAGCTTCGAGGGGACACCTAACTATGGCTACACCTTC
J gene: TRBJ1-1; D gene: .; clone size: .; V gene: TRBV7-9; CDR3 length: 14; CDR3 protein: CASSATGIDTEAFF; CDR3 DNA: TGTGCCAGCAGCGCAACAGGGATAGACACTGAAGCTTTCTTT
J gene: TRBJ1-5; D gene: .; clone size: .; V gene: TRBV27; CDR3 length: 15; CDR3 protein: CASIYAGGLNQPQHF; CDR3 DNA: TGTGCCAGCATTTACGCGGGGGGCCTCAATCAGCCCCAGCATTTT
J gene: TRBJ1-4; D gene: .; clone size: .; V gene: TRBV27; CDR3 length: 16; CDR3 protein: CASSLLRGGLNEKLFF; CDR3 DNA: TGTGCCAGCAGTTTATTGCGGGGGGGCCTTAATGAAAAACTGTTTTTT
J gene: TRBJ1-2; D gene: .; clone size: .; V gene: TRBV6-6; CDR3 length: 15; CDR3 protein: CASSYSPAGVGGYTF; CDR3 DNA: TGTGCCAGCAGTTACTCGCCCGCAGGGGTAGGAGGCTACACCTTC
J gene: TRBJ2-7; D gene: TRBD2; clone size: .; V gene: TRBV4-2; CDR3 length: 16; CDR3 protein: CASSQAPRTSGYEQYF; CDR3 DNA: TGTGCCAGCAGCCAAGCCCCCCGGACTAGCGGTTACGAGCAGTACTTC
J gene: TRBJ1-2; D gene: .; clone size: .; V gene: TRBV6-4; CDR3 length: 15; CDR3 protein: CASSVLGGDLYGYTF; CDR3 DNA: TGTGCCAGCAGTGTCTTAGGGGGAGACCTTTATGGCTACACCTTC
J gene: TRBJ2-3; D gene: TRBD2; clone size: few; V gene: TRBV2; CDR3 length: 17; CDR3 protein: CASREGLVRAGTDTQYF; CDR3 DNA: TGTGCCAGCAGAGAAGGACTAGTTCGTGCGGGCACAGATACGCAGTATTTT
J gene: TRBJ2-5; D gene: .; clone size: few; V gene: TRBV5-4; CDR3 length: 15; CDR3 protein: CASSLSPGYQETQYF; CDR3 DNA: TGTGCCAGCAGCTTGTCCCCAGGGTATCAAGAGACCCAGTACTTC
J gene: TRBJ2-1; D gene: TRBD2; clone size: .; V gene: TRBV7-9; CDR3 length: 15; CDR3 protein: CASSLRTRYYNEQFF; CDR3 DNA: TGTGCCAGCAGCCTCCGGACTAGATATTACAATGAGCAGTTCTTC
J gene: TRBJ2-2; D gene: .; clone size: .; V gene: TRBV29-1; CDR3 length: 14; CDR3 protein: CSVQTVVGTGELFF; CDR3 DNA: TGCAGCGTTCAGACAGTTGTTGGCACCGGGGAGCTGTTTTTT
J gene: TRBJ1-1; D gene: TRBD1; clone size: .; V gene: TRBV5-1; CDR3 length: 14; CDR3 protein: CASSPAASTGQAFF; CDR3 DNA: TGCGCCAGCAGCCCCGCCGCTTCGACAGGGCAAGCTTTCTTT
J gene: TRBJ1-2; D gene: TRBD1; clone size: .; V gene: TRBV6-5; CDR3 length: 13; CDR3 protein: CASSETGGYGYTF; CDR3 DNA: TGTGCCAGCAGCGAGACAGGGGGCTATGGCTACACCTTC
J gene: TRBJ1-2; D gene: .; clone size: .; V gene: TRBV29-1; CDR3 length: 12; CDR3 protein: CSVEGDRSGYTF; CDR3 DNA: TGCAGCGTTGAAGGTGATCGGAGTGGCTACACCTTC
J gene: TRBJ2-3; D gene: .; clone size: .; V gene: TRBV11-2; CDR3 length: 14; CDR3 protein: CASSLTFLADTQYF; CDR3 DNA: TGTGCCAGCAGCTTAACATTCCTAGCGGATACGCAGTATTTT
J gene: TRBJ2-3; D gene: .; clone size: .; V gene: TRBV29-1; CDR3 length: 16; CDR3 protein: CSVEGDSRYLTDTQYF; CDR3 DNA: TGCAGCGTTGAGGGGGACTCCCGATACCTCACAGATACGCAGTATTTT
J gene: TRBJ2-7; D gene: .; clone size: .; V gene: TRBV6-5; CDR3 length: 15; CDR3 protein: CASSYSPTGLDEQYF; CDR3 DNA: TGTGCCAGCAGTTACTCCCCCACAGGGCTGGACGAGCAGTACTTC
J gene: TRBJ1-1; D gene: .; clone size: once; V gene: TRBV6-5; CDR3 length: 11; CDR3 protein: CASRQGLEAFF; CDR3 DNA: TGTGCCAGCAGGCAGGGGTTAGAAGCTTTCTTT